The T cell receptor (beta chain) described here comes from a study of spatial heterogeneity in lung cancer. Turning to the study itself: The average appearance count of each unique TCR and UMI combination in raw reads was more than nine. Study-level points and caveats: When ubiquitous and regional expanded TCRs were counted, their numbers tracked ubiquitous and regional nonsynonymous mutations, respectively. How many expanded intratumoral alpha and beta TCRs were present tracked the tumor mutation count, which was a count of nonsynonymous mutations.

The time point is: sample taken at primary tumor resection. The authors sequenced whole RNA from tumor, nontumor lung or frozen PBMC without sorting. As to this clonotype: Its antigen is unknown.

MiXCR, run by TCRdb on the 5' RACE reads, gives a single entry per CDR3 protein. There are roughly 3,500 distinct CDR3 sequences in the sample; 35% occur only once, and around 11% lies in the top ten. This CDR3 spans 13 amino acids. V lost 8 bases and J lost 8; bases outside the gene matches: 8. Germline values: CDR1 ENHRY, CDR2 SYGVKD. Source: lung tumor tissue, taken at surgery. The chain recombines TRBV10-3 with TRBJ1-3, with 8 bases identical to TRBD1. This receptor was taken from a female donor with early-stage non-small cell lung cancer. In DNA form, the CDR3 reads TGTGCCATCGCGGGACAGGATCGGCACACCATATATTTT. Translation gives CAIAGQDRHTIYF.